The 23 T cell receptor beta chains below all came from one sample that was sequenced in a study of T cells of healthy individuals. TCRdb reanalysed the 5' RACE reads using MiXCR and keeps one entry per CDR3 protein. Among about 41,000 distinct CDR3 sequences listed, approximately 5% were seen once. These receptors were obtained from a human donor in good health.

This clonotype was seen at least ten times. The chain is built from TRBV19 and TRBJ1-4, with D uncertain. Trimming pared 6 bases from V and 0 bases from J, leaving 11 bases between. CDR1 and CDR2 from the germline V gene are LNHDA and SQIVND (reference sequence). The CDR3 consists of 15 residues. The CDR3 sequence is CASSPRQATNEKLFF. In DNA, the CDR3 is TGTGCCAGTAGCCCAAGACAAGCAACTAATGAAAAACTGTTTTTT. The complete variable domain, with remaining parts taken from reference TRBV19 and TRBJ1-4, reads DGGITQSPKYLFRKEGQNVTLSCEQNLNHDAMYWYRQDPGQGLRLIYYSQIVNDFQKGDIAEGYSVSREKKESFPLTVTSAQKNPTAFYLCASSPRQATNEKLFFGSGTQLSVL.

Many counts were recorded for this clonotype. J is TRBJ2-1 and V is TRBV11-2; D not certain. The CDR3 covers 11 residues. V was trimmed by 7 bases and J by 9 bases, leaving 10 bases between them. CDR1 and CDR2 from the germline V gene are SGHAT and FQNNGV. CDR3 DNA sequence: TGTGCCAGCACCGTCTATGGTGAGCAGTTCTTC. The encoded protein is CASTVYGEQFF.

At least ten counts were recorded for this clonotype. The J gene is TRBJ2-7, the V gene TRBV9, with D possibly TRBD2 on 6 matching bases. This CDR3 region has 15 residues. Trimming shortened V by 4 bases and J by 3 bases, and 17 bases separated the two germline ends. The germline gives CDR1 SGDLS, CDR2 YYNGEE. In DNA, the CDR3 is TGTGCCAGCAGCCCGAGTAGCGGTTTAAACTACGAGCAGTACTTC. Protein sequence: CASSPSSGLNYEQYF. The full variable domain, rest sourced from reference TRBV9 and TRBJ2-7, is DSGVTQTPKHLITATGQRVTLRCSPRSGDLSVYWYQQSLDQGLQFLIQYYNGEERAKGNILERFSAQQFPDLHSELNLSSLELGDSALYFCASSPSSGLNYEQYFGPGTRLTVT.

This clonotype came up many times. V gene TRBV7-3 combines with J gene TRBJ2-6, with no clear D. CDR3 length: 16 amino acids. The germline V and J ends were trimmed by 5 bases and 0 bases, with 11 bases remaining between them. Germline lookup yields CDR1 SGHTA and CDR2 FQGTGA. CDR3 residues: CASSPTPSSGANVLTF. The CDR3 nucleotides are TGTGCCAGCAGCCCTACCCCTAGCTCTGGGGCCAACGTCCTGACTTTC.

V and J are TRBV3-1 and TRBJ1-4; weak D call: TRBD1 (5 bases). The CDR3 length is 16 residues. CDR1 LGHDT and CDR2 YNNKEL come from the germline V gene (reference sequence). V lost 1 base and J 6 bases, leaving 15 bases between the germline ends. Written as DNA, the CDR3 is TGTGCCAGCAGCCAAGGGCCTCCAGGGTTCTATGAAAAACTGTTTTTT. It specifies CASSQGPPGFYEKLFF.

This sequence joins TRBV24-1 and TRBJ2-3; D gene ambiguous. V dropped 3 bases and J dropped 1 base, with 7 bases sitting between them. Germline V gene lookup returns CDR1 KGHDR and CDR2 SFDVKD. The CDR3 is 14 residues long. CDR3 nucleotide sequence: TGTGCCACCAGTGATCCATCCGGCACAGATACGCAGTATTTT. Translating it yields CATSDPSGTDTQYF.

This clonotype was recorded many times. The chain links TRBV12-3 or TRBV12-4 to TRBJ2-1; 7 bases match TRBD2. The CDR3 is made up of 15 amino acids. With 3 bases clipped from V and 2 bases from J, the junction kept 4 bases outside the gene matches. As DNA, the CDR3 is TGTGCCAGCAGTTTGGGTCTAGCGGCCTACAATGAGCAGTTCTTC. It encodes CASSLGLAAYNEQFF.

V and J are TRBV7-2 and TRBJ2-3; no clear D gene. The CDR3 extends over 14 amino acids. Trimming shortened V by 2 bases and J by 0 bases, and 6 bases separated the two germline ends. Germline CDR1 reads SGHTA; CDR2 reads FQGNSA. The DNA for the CDR3 is TGTGCCAGCAGCTTAAGCGTTAGCACAGATACGCAGTATTTT. This codes for CASSLSVSTDTQYF.

This clonotype came up many times. The chain has TRBV20-1 and TRBJ1-1; D possibly corresponds to TRBD1 (5 bases). Germline V gene data show CDR1 as DFQATT and CDR2 as SNEGSKA (reference sequence). The ends were cut back, 6 bases at V and 2 bases at J, with 16 bases in the middle. The CDR3 runs to 14 residues. The DNA of the CDR3 is TGCAGTGCCTTAAATAGGGGTAGAAACACTGAAGCTTTCTTT. This gives the protein CSALNRGRNTEAFF.

V gene TRBV4-2 combines with J gene TRBJ2-5, with TRBD2 identical over 8 bases. The germline CDR1 and CDR2 sequences are LGHNA and YNFKEQ. This CDR3 comprises 15 residues. Unmatched junction bases numbered 3, after V lost 2 bases and J lost 1 base. CDR3 sequence: CASSQRLASQETQYF. CDR3 in DNA: TGTGCCAGCAGCCAAAGACTAGCGAGCCAAGAGACCCAGTACTTC.

In this sample, this clonotype turned up many times. V usage is TRBV10-2 and J usage is TRBJ2-7, with 11 nucleotides matching TRBD2. This CDR3 is built from 16 residues. Germline values: CDR1 WSHSY, CDR2 SAAADI. V was pared by 0 bases and J by 2 bases, with 3 bases of the junction left unmatched. The CDR3 here is CASSESGTSGTYEQYF. The CDR3 coding sequence is TGCGCCAGCAGTGAGTCAGGGACTAGCGGCACCTACGAGCAGTACTTC.

This clonotype was observed a handful of times. J is TRBJ2-1 and V is TRBV2; D is uncertain. Trimming took 3 bases from V and 0 from J, leaving 9 bases between them. Germline V gene data show CDR1 as SNHLY and CDR2 as FYNNEI. The CDR3 totals 15 residues. This chain's CDR3 is CASSERLSSYNEQFF. The CDR3 coding sequence is TGTGCCAGCAGTGAGAGACTTAGCTCCTACAATGAGCAGTTCTTC.

Note on this clonotype: One base away lies a much larger clone, so this may be a sequencing read error. The genes are TRBV15 and TRBJ1-5; perhaps TRBD1 as D (5 bases). The CDR3 is 16 residues long. Per the germline V gene, CDR1 is LNHNV and CDR2 is YYDKDF (reference sequence). V dropped 4 bases and J dropped 11 bases, with 24 bases sitting between them. CDR3 sequence (DNA): TGTGCCACCAGCAACCCCAGAGGGGTCTTAAAGGTGGCCCAGCATTTT. Translation: CATSNPRGVLKVAQHF.

This clonotype was found many times. The gene calls are TRBV19 and TRBJ1-5, with unresolved D. Deletions cut 1 base from V and 5 bases from J, with 9 bases between. The CDR3 consists of 14 residues. Germline CDR1 is LNHDA and CDR2 is SQIVND (reference sequence). CDR3 region: CASSIVSADQPQHF. The CDR3 DNA reads TGTGCCAGTAGTATAGTGTCTGCAGATCAGCCCCAGCATTTT.

This clonotype was picked up many times. This chain joins TRBV6-4 and TRBJ2-3; 10 positions agree with TRBD2. The germline V gene encodes CDR1 MRHNA and CDR2 SNTAGT. CDR3 size: 16 residues. J gave up 1 base and V 3 bases, and 4 bases lay outside the gene matches. The CDR3 DNA follows: TGTGCCAGCAGTGAAATAGCGGGAGGACGCACAGATACGCAGTATTTT. This sequence encodes CASSEIAGGRTDTQYF.

The table lists this clonotype with many counts. The rearrangement links TRBV2 to TRBJ1-3; no clear D gene. This CDR3 spans 15 amino acids. Germline loops: CDR1 SNHLY, CDR2 FYNNEI. Trimming stripped 8 bases from V and 0 bases from J, with 14 bases between. Written as DNA, the CDR3 is TGTGCCAGCGGAGACCATGTCGGCTCTGGAAACACCATATATTTT. Its translation is CASGDHVGSGNTIYF.

This clonotype was recorded a few times. This chain joins TRBV7-9 and TRBJ1-4, with TRBD1 matching over 7 bases. Germline CDR1 SEHNR, CDR2 FQNEAQ (reference sequence). The CDR3 sequence is 14 residues long. Unmatched junction bases numbered 7, after V lost 5 bases and J lost 7 bases. The CDR3: CASSPPGGGEKLFF. The CDR3 region has the DNA TGTGCCAGCAGCCCCCCAGGGGGGGGTGAAAAACTGTTTTTT.

This clonotype was seen repeatedly, ten times or more. The chain joins TRBV10-3 to TRBJ1-2; D is ambiguous. The V end was cut by 10 bases, the J end by 2 bases, with 14 bases between. CDR1 and CDR2 (germline): ENHRY, SYGVKD. This CDR3 is 13 amino acids long. CDR3 sequence reads: CATRPDGNYGYTF. CDR3 DNA: TGTGCCACCCGCCCCGACGGGAACTATGGCTACACCTTC.

This clonotype was observed many times. The chain joins TRBV2 to TRBJ2-3, with 7 bases lining up with TRBD2. The germline V gene encodes CDR1 SNHLY and CDR2 FYNNEI. Trimming cost V 2 bases and J 1 base; bases outside gene matches: 3. This CDR3 has 15 residues. CDR3 sequence: CASSERSGGTDTQYF. DNA for the CDR3: TGTGCCAGCAGTGAACGAAGCGGGGGCACAGATACGCAGTATTTT.

This clonotype was observed many times. The chain couples TRBV11-3 to TRBJ2-4; TRBD2 might be the D (6 bases). Trimming left V 5 bases short and J 0 bases short, with 14 bases between. CDR1 is SGHNT and CDR2 is YENEEA in the germline V gene. This CDR3 spans 16 amino acids. This CDR3 reads CASSRRRDAAKNIQYF. The CDR3 DNA reads as TGTGCCAGCAGCCGGCGGCGGGATGCAGCCAAAAACATTCAGTACTTC.

This clonotype showed up many times. The chain uses TRBV14 and TRBJ2-7; possible D gene TRBD2, 6 bases. CDR1 and CDR2 (germline): SGHDN, FVKESK. V lost 4 bases to trimming and J lost 2 bases, with 12 bases between them. This CDR3 has 14 residues. The CDR3 nucleotides read TGTGCCAGCAGCCTGGAGGGTTTCGCCTACGAGCAGTACTTC. This gives the protein CASSLEGFAYEQYF. Drawing the rest from reference TRBV14 and TRBJ2-7, the complete variable domain is EAGVTQFPSHSVIEKGQTVTLRCDPISGHDNLYWYRRVMGKEIKFLLHFVKESKQDESGMPNNRFLAERTGGTYSTLKVQPAELEDSGVYFCASSLEGFAYEQYFGPGTRLTVT.

This chain joins TRBV25-1 and TRBJ2-3; TRBD2 agrees at 14 bases. The J segment lost 1 base and the V segment lost 8 bases, leaving 2 bases of the junction unmatched. The CDR3 covers 15 residues. Germline CDR1 is MGHDK and CDR2 is SYGVNS. CDR3 in DNA: TGTGCCAGCGGGACTAGCGGGAGCCGCACAGATACGCAGTATTTT. Encoded protein: CASGTSGSRTDTQYF.

The rearrangement links TRBV7-8 to TRBJ1-6, with 10 bases lining up with TRBD1. The V and J ends lost 5 bases and 0 bases, in that order; junction bases with no gene match: 10. CDR3 length equals 19 residues. Germline values: CDR1 SGHVS, CDR2 FQNEAQ. Here the CDR3 DNA reads TGTGCCAGCAGCCCCTTGGGACAGGGGAAGGTCTCCTATAATTCACCCCTCCACTTT. Its translation is CASSPLGQGKVSYNSPLHF.